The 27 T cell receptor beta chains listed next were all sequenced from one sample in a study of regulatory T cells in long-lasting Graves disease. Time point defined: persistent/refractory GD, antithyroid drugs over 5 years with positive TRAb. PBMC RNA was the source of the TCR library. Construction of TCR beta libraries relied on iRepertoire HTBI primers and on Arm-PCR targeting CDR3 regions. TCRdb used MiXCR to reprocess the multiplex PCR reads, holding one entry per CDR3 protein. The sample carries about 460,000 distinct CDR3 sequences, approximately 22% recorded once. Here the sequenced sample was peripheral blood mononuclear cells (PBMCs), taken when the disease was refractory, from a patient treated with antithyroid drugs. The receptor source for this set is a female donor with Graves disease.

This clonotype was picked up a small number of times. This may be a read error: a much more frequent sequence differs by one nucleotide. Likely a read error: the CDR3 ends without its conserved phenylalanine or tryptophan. The CDR3 sequence is CASTSEETQYL. DNA of the CDR3: TGTGCCAGCACCTCGGAGGAGACCCAGTACCTC. The V call is TRBV28, the J call TRBJ2-5, with D hard to call. This CDR3 is 11 amino acids long. In germline, CDR1 is MDHEN, CDR2 SYDVKM. The V gene lost 7 bases and the J gene lost 5 bases, with 8 bases spanning the gap.

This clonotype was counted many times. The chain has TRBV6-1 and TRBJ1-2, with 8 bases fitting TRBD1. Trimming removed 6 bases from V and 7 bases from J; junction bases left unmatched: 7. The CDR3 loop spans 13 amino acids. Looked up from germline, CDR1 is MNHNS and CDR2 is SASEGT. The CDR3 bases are TGTGCCAGCAGCAGCCGTGACAGGGGTGGCTACACCTTC. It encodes CASSSRDRGGYTF.

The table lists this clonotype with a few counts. The chain's CDR3 is CASVAPGLAPLREQYF. Written as DNA, the CDR3 is TGTGCTAGTGTAGCCCCGGGACTAGCGCCCCTTCGGGAGCAGTACTTC. This chain links TRBV12-5 with TRBJ2-7; 10 bases are shared with TRBD2. Germline CDR1 LGHNT, CDR2 FRNRAP. The V segment lost 7 bases and the J segment 7 bases; nucleotides outside the gene matches: 16. The CDR3 has 16 residues.

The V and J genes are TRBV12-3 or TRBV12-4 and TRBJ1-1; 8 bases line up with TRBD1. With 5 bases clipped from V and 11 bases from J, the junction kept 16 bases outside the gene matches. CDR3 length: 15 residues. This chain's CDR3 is CASSNNLGTGGEAFF. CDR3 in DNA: TGTGCCAGCAGTAACAACCTGGGGACAGGAGGAGAGGCTTTCTTT.

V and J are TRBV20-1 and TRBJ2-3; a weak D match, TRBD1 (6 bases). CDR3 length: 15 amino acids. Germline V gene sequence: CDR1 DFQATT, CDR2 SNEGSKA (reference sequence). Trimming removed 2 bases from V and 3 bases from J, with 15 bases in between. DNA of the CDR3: TGCAGTGCTAGAAAAGACAGGCTGGCGACAGATACGCAGTATTTT. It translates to CSARKDRLATDTQYF.

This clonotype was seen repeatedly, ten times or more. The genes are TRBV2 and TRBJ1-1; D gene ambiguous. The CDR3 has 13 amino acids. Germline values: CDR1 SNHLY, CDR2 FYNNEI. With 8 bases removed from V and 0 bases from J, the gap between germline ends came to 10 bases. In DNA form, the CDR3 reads TGTGCCAGCGGCAGAGACATGAACACTGAAGCTTTCTTT. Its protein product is CASGRDMNTEAFF.

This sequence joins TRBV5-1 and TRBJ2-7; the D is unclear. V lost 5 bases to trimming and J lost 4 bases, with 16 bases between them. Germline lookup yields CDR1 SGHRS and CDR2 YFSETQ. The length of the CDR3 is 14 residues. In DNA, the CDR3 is TGCGCCAGCAGTGGTCGGCTGGAGAGTTACGAGCAGTACTTC. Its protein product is CASSGRLESYEQYF.

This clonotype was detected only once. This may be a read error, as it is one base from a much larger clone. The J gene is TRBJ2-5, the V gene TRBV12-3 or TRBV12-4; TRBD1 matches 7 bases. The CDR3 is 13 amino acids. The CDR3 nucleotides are TGTACCAGCAGTTCGACAGGGTGGGAGACCCAGTACTTC. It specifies CTSSSTGWETQYF.

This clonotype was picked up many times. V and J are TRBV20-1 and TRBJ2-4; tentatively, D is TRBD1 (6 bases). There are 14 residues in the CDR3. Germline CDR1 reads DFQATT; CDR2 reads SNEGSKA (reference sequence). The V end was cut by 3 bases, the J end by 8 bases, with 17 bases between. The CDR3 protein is CSASEGDPTDIQYF. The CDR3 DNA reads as TGCAGTGCTAGCGAGGGGGACCCCACGGACATTCAGTACTTC.

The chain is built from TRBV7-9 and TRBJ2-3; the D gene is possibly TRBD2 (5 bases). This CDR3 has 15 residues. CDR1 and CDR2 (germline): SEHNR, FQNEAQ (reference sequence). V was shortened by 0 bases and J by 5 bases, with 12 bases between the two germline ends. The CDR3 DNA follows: TGTGCCAGCAGCTTAGCGACGGGGTTTGGAGATACGCAGTATTTT. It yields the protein CASSLATGFGDTQYF.

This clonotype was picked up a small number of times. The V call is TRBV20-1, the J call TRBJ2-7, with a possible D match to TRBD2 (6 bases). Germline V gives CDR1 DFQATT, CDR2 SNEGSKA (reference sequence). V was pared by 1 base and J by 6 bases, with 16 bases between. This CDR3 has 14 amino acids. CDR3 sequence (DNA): TGCAGTGCTAGAGCGGGAGTCAAGGTTGGCGAGCAGTACTTC. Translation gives CSARAGVKVGEQYF.

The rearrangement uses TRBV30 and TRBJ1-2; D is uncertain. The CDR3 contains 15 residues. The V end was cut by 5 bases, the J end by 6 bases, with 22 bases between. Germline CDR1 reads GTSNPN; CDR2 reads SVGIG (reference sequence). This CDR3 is CAWGLSEDGENGYTF. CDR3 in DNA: TGTGCCTGGGGACTCTCAGAGGACGGAGAAAATGGCTACACCTTC.

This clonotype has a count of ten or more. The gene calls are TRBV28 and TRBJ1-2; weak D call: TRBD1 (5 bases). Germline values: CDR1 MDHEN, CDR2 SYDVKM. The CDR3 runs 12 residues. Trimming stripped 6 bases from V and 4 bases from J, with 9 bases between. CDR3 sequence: CASRHRFYGYTF. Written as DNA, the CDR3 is TGTGCCAGCAGACACAGGTTCTATGGCTACACCTTC.

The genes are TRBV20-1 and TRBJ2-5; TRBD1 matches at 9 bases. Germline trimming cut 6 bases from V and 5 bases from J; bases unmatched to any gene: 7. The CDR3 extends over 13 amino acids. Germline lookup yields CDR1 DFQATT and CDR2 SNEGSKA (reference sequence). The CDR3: CSATGTGMETQYF. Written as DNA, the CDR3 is TGCAGTGCGACCGGGACAGGGATGGAGACCCAGTACTTC.

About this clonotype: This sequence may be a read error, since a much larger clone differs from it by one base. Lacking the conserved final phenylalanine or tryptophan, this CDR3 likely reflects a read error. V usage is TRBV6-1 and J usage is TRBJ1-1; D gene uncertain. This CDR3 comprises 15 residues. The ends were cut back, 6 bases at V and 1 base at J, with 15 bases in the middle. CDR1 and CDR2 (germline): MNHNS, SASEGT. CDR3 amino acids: CASSSISLQNTEAFS. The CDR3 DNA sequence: TGTGCCAGCAGCTCTATAAGCTTACAGAACACTGAAGCTTTCTCT.

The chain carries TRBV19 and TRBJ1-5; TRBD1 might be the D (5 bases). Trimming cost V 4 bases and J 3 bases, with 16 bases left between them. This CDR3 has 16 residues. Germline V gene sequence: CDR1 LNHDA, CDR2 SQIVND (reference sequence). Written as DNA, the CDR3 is TGTGCCAGTAGTAGGGGCGATGGGGGGATCAATCAGCCCCAGCATTTT. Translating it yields CASSRGDGGINQPQHF.

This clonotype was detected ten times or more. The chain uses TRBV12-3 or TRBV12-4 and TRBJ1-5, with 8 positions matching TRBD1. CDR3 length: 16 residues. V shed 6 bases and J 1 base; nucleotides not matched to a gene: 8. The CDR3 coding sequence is TGTGCCAGCAGATCTACCGGGACAGGAAGCAATCAGCCCCAGCATTTT. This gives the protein CASRSTGTGSNQPQHF.

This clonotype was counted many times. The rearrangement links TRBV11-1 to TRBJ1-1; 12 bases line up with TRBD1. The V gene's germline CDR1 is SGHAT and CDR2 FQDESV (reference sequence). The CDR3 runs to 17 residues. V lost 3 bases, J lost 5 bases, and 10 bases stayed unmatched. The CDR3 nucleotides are TGTGCCAGCAGCTTCTCCCGGGACAGGGGGCTGGATACTGAAGCTTTCTTT. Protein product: CASSFSRDRGLDTEAFF.

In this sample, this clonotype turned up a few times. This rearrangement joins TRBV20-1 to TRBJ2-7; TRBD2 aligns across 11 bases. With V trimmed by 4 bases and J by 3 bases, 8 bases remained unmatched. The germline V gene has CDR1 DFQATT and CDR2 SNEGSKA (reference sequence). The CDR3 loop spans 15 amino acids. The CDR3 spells CSATSLAGVDYEQYF. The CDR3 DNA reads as TGCAGTGCTACCTCACTAGCGGGGGTGGACTACGAGCAGTACTTC.

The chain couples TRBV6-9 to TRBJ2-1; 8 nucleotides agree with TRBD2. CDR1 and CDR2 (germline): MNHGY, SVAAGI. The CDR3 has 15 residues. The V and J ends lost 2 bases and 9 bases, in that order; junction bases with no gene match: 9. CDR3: CASSYPTGGGVEQFF. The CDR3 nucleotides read TGTGCCAGCAGTTATCCTACGGGAGGGGGAGTTGAGCAGTTCTTC.

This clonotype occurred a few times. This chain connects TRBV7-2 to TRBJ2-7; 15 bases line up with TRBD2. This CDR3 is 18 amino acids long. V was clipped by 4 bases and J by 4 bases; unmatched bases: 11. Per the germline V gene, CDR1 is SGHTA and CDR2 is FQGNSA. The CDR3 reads CASSSRTSGGATVYEQYF. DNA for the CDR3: TGTGCCAGCAGCTCTCGGACTAGCGGGGGGGCAACGGTTTACGAGCAGTACTTC.

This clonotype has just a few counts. The CDR3 DNA is TGTGCCAGCAGCCAAGGGACAGGTGAAGCTTTCTTT. Protein: CASSQGTGEAFF. V gene TRBV3-1 combines with J gene TRBJ1-1, with 7 nucleotides matching TRBD1. V shed 1 base, J shed 7 bases, and the junction held 0 bases outside the gene matches. The CDR3 loop spans 12 amino acids. CDR1 LGHDT and CDR2 YNNKEL come from the germline V gene (reference sequence).

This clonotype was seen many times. The chain's CDR3 is CASRLGPEAGELFF. The CDR3 DNA reads as TGTGCCAGCCGACTAGGTCCGGAGGCCGGGGAGCTGTTTTTT. The chain couples TRBV2 to TRBJ2-2, with D maybe TRBD2 (6 bases). The CDR3 length is 14 residues. Trimming shortened V by 8 bases and J by 6 bases, and 16 bases separated the two germline ends. CDR1 SNHLY and CDR2 FYNNEI come from the germline V gene.

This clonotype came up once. The CDR3 region has the DNA TGCAGCGGGAGGGACAGGGGAGACCCTGGCTACACCTTC. Its translation is CSGRDRGDPGYTF. The chain carries TRBV29-1 and TRBJ1-2, with 10 bases matching TRBD1. CDR1 is SQVTM and CDR2 is ANQGSEA in the germline V gene. J lost 7 bases, V lost 7 bases, and 9 bases had no gene match. CDR3 length: 13 amino acids.

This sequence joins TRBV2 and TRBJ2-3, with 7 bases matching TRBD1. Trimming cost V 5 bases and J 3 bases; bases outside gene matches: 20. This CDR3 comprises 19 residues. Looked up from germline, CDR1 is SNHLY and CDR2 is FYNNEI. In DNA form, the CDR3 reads TGTGCCAGCAGTTTTGAACGCTCCCAGCCGGACAGGACTACAGATACGCAGTATTTT. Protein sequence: CASSFERSQPDRTTDTQYF.

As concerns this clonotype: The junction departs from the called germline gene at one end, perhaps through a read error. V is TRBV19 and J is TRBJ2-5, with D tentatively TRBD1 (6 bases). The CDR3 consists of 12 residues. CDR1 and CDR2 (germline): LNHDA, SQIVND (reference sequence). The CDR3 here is CASEGQGEAQYF. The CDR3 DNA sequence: TGTGCCAGCGAGGGACAAGGAGAGGCCCAGTACTTC.

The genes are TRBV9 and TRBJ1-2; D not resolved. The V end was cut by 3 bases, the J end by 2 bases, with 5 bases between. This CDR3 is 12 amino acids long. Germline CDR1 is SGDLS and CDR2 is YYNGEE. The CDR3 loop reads CASSAQNYGYTF. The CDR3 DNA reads TGTGCCAGCAGCGCCCAGAACTATGGCTACACCTTC.